The following is a T cell receptor beta chain sequence with its context. This sample includes further DNA sequences coding for the same CDR3. Participants, roughly 18 to 90 years old, spanned about two dozen US areas. J lost 5 bases, V lost 0 bases, and 2 bases had no gene match. The CDR3 totals 14 residues. The V gene's germline CDR1 is SGHDT and CDR2 YYEEEE. This record comes from a study of blood T cell repertoires in COVID-19. Assay used: immunoSEQ multiplex PCR; TCRdb lists only in-frame clones, some missing. There are about 250,000 clones in the sample; 70% to 90% occur only once, and roughly 4% lies in the top ten.

V and J are TRBV5-6 and TRBJ1-2, with 9 nucleotides matching TRBD1. This TCR derives from a woman in her twenties or thirties who had recovered from COVID-19. Source material: PBMCs or T cells enriched from blood (not recorded which). The CDR3 reads CASSLVDRGYGYTF. The CDR3 coding sequence is TGTGCCAGCAGCTTGGTGGACAGGGGATATGGCTACACCTTC.